The next 6 T cell receptor beta chains were all read from a single sample in a study of early T cells in non-severe SARS-CoV-2 infection. TCRdb ran MiXCR on the 5' RACE reads and lists one entry per CDR3 protein. The table lists some 48,000 distinct CDR3 sequences, about 10% of them singletons, with roughly 8.7% in the top ten. Sequencing was done on a sample of whole blood. All receptors derive from an adult who was a healthcare worker with PCR-confirmed SARS-CoV-2 infection or an uninfected control (not recorded which).

Only a few counts were recorded for this clonotype. This chain joins TRBV18 and TRBJ1-6, with a weak D call TRBD1 (5 bases). This CDR3 has 15 amino acids. Germline CDR1 is KGHSH and CDR2 is LQKENI. Trimming left V 3 bases short and J 7 bases short, with 13 bases between. The CDR3 DNA reads TGTGCCAGCTCACCCTACGGGGACGGGAATTCACCCCTCCACTTT. This codes for CASSPYGDGNSPLHF.

This clonotype has ten or more counts. This rearrangement joins TRBV5-1 to TRBJ2-7, with D possibly matching TRBD1 (5 bases). Per germline, CDR1 SGHRS and CDR2 YFSETQ. V was trimmed by 5 bases and J by 7 bases, leaving 19 bases between them. CDR3 length: 14 amino acids. Here the CDR3 reads CASSGQPGSGEQYF. The CDR3 DNA reads TGCGCCAGCAGTGGCCAACCAGGGTCCGGGGAGCAGTACTTC.

This clonotype came up many times. The rearrangement links TRBV7-9 to TRBJ2-7; no firm D call. The ends were cut back, 2 bases at V and 5 bases at J, with 13 bases in the middle. In germline, CDR1 is SEHNR, CDR2 FQNEAQ (reference sequence). The CDR3 sequence is 14 residues long. The CDR3 sequence is CASSLYGTFNEQYF. For the CDR3, the DNA is TGTGCCAGCAGCTTATATGGTACTTTCAACGAGCAGTACTTC.

For this clonotype: Compared with germline, one end of the junction differs, possibly owing to a read error. The chain recombines TRBV19 with TRBJ2-4; D gene ambiguous. The germline V gene encodes CDR1 LNHDA and CDR2 SQIVND (reference sequence). The CDR3 has 14 residues. The CDR3 loop reads CASSIGLAKNIQNF. CDR3 nucleotide sequence: TGTGCCAGTAGTATTGGGTTGGCCAAAAACATTCAGAACTTC.

This clonotype was seen only a few times. This chain links TRBV13 with TRBJ1-1, with TRBD1 matching 7 bases. V lost 1 base and J lost 3; bases outside the gene matches: 5. CDR3 size: 15 residues. CDR1 PRHDT and CDR2 FYEKMQ come from the germline V gene (reference sequence). CDR3 amino acids: CASSLAYQGDTEAFF. The DNA of the CDR3 is TGTGCCAGCAGCTTAGCATACCAGGGGGACACTGAAGCTTTCTTT.

This clonotype was counted a few times. The chain has TRBV28 and TRBJ2-2, with 11 nucleotides matching TRBD2. The CDR3 is made up of 15 amino acids. Per germline, CDR1 MDHEN and CDR2 SYDVKM. V was clipped by 10 bases and J by 1 base; unmatched bases: 5. The chain's CDR3 is CAICSGRENTGELFF. As DNA, the CDR3 is TGTGCCATCTGTAGCGGGAGGGAGAACACCGGGGAGCTGTTTTTT.